The present T cell receptor (beta chain) was sequenced within a study of cytomegalovirus exposure and HLA in healthy donors. Regarding donors, all were healthy bone marrow donors. Overall study results and limits: Sequences of the TCR beta chain were said to predict the HLA-A and HLA-B alleles of most subjects accurately.

Researchers ran the PCR with 60 Vbeta and 13 Jbeta primers. Clones were read by immunoSEQ multiplex PCR, and TCRdb kept only the in-frame ones, dropping some. This table has approximately 150,000 clones, over 80% appearing once. For this clone: The antigen is undetermined.

The CDR3 sequence is 14 residues long. The V gene's germline CDR1 is MNHNY and CDR2 SVGAGI (reference sequence). V lost 2 bases and J lost 7; bases outside the gene matches: 5. The specimen was PBMCs. The receptor was isolated from a young woman in good health and CMV-seronegative. V gene TRBV6-6 combines with J gene TRBJ2-1; 7 bases are a match to TRBD1. CDR3 loop: CASSYLDRVNEQFF. CDR3 DNA: TGTGCCAGCAGTTACCTTGACAGGGTGAATGAGCAGTTCTTC.